Presented here are 5 T cell receptor beta chains from one specimen sequenced in a study of blood T cell repertoires in COVID-19. This table comes from immunoSEQ multiplex PCR, and its TCRdb copy is limited to in-frame clones, with some not included. The sample lists about 300,000 clones; around 88% were seen once. The sample taken for sequencing was peripheral blood. Receptor source: a woman under 40 who had recovered from COVID-19.

The gene calls are TRBV18 and TRBJ1-6; D remains unclear. Germline V gene data show CDR1 as KGHSH and CDR2 as LQKENI. The CDR3 covers 13 residues. The V end was cut by 6 bases, the J end by 8 bases, with 11 bases between. CDR3 nucleotides: TGTGCCAGCTCTCCGTCCCGGGATTCACCCCTCCACTTT. Residues: CASSPSRDSPLHF.

This clone was counted between two and nine times. V usage is TRBV23-1 and J usage is TRBJ2-7, with D possibly matching TRBD1 (5 bases). TRBV23-1 counts as an open reading frame of uncertain function. The CDR3 covers 17 residues. Trimming took 0 bases from V and 3 from J, leaving 18 bases between them. The CDR3 bases are TGCGCCAGCAGTCAATCCTACAGGCGGCTTTTGCTCTACGAGCAGTACTTC. This encodes CASSQSYRRLLLYEQYF.

The gene calls are TRBV4-3 and TRBJ1-3, with 9 bases matching TRBD1. Per germline, CDR1 LGHNA and CDR2 YSLEER. The CDR3 totals 17 residues. Trimming cost V 2 bases and J 2 bases; bases outside gene matches: 7. CDR3 sequence: CASSQSFYRGPGNTIYF. The DNA for the CDR3 is TGCGCCAGCAGCCAATCATTTTACAGGGGGCCTGGAAACACCATATATTTT.

The chain employs TRBV5-1 and TRBJ1-1, with TRBD1 matching 7 bases. In germline, CDR1 is SGHRS, CDR2 YFSETQ. With V trimmed by 2 bases and J by 2 bases, 3 bases remained unmatched. The CDR3 runs 14 residues. The CDR3 DNA sequence: TGCGCCAGCAGCTTTGGGACAGCTAACACTGAAGCTTTCTTT. Its protein product is CASSFGTANTEAFF.

The chain employs TRBV15 and TRBJ2-7; 11 bases fit TRBD1. The germline gives CDR1 LNHNV, CDR2 YYDKDF (reference sequence). The ends lost 2 bases at V and 5 bases at J; junction bases unmatched: 5. This CDR3 region has 15 residues. In DNA form, the CDR3 reads TGTGCCACCAGCAGACAAGGACAGGGGGCCAACGAGCAGTACTTC. Translating it yields CATSRQGQGANEQYF.